This TCR beta chain was found in a study of post-analysis software for immune sequencing data. Across the study: Relapsing-remitting, secondary progressive and progressive-relapsing courses of multiple sclerosis were included. Whole-study results and caveats: Among multiple sclerosis patients, normalized Chao1 diversity was significantly below that of controls. Roughly five TRBV segments appeared more often in patients than in controls, and TRBV5-6, TRBV5-1 and TRBV20-1 were among these. Samples from a shared batch, those prepared together, strongly co-clustered by F measure.

Researchers reported that TCR beta cDNA libraries carried unique molecular identifiers. A population of about 0.85 to 11 million T cells gave rise to roughly 0.5 million cDNA molecules. TCRdb redid the calling of the PCR reads with MiXCR, one entry per CDR3 protein. The table shows some 690,000 distinct CDR3 sequences, with 30% occurring only once. As for this clonotype: Its specificity is unknown.

V lost 3 bases and J 1 base, leaving 9 bases between the germline ends. The CDR3 spans 14 residues. CDR1 is SGHTA and CDR2 is FQGNSA in the germline V gene. V usage is TRBV7-2 and J usage is TRBJ1-1; D is unclear. This TCR derives from a girl aged 5-17 years with multiple sclerosis. Specimen: blood. CDR3 nucleotides: TGTGCCAGCAGCTTTTGGCAGGCGAACACTGAAGCTTTCTTT. This encodes CASSFWQANTEAFF.